A single sample is the source of the 2 T cell receptor beta chains below, sequenced in a study of T cell repertoires in cytomegalovirus infection. MiXCR was run by TCRdb on the reads, yielding one entry per CDR3 protein. Of about 700,000 distinct CDR3 sequences detected, roughly 30% appear once; the ten largest clones hold around a sixth. These receptors have no known antigen. The sequencing here drew on cultured PBMCs, taken from culture after CMV antigen stimulation. These receptors were obtained from a human donor in good health (CMV status not recorded). Some clones in this sample may be carry-over from other donors' samples.

The chain carries TRBV14 and TRBJ2-1; the match to TRBD2 covers 9 bases. The CDR3 sequence is 15 residues long. The V and J ends lost 1 base and 4 bases, in that order; junction bases with no gene match: 2. Germline V gene sequence: CDR1 SGHDN, CDR2 FVKESK. The chain's CDR3 is CASSQVAGAYNEQFF. CDR3 nucleotide sequence: TGTGCCAGCAGCCAAGTAGCGGGAGCTTACAATGAGCAGTTCTTC.

The chain employs TRBV20-1 and TRBJ1-6, with TRBD1 matching 9 bases. Trimming at V came to 3 bases and at J to 5 bases, leaving 5 bases not matched to a gene. The CDR3 contains 15 residues. In germline, CDR1 is DFQATT, CDR2 SNEGSKA (reference sequence). CDR3 sequence reads: CSASGTGTNNSPLHF. CDR3 bases: TGCAGTGCTAGTGGGACAGGGACAAATAATTCACCCCTCCACTTT.